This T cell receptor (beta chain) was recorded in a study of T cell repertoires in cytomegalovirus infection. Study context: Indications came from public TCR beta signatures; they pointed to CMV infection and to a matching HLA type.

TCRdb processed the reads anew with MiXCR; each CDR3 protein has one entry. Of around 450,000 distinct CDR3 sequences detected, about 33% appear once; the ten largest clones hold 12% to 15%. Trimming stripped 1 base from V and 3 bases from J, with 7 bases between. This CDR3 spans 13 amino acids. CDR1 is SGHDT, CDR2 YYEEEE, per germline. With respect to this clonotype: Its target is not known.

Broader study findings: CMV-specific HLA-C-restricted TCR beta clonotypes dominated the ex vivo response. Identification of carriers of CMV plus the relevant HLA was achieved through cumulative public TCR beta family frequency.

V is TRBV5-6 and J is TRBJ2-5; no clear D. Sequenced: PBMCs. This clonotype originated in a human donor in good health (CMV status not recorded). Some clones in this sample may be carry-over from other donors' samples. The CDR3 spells CASSLPSEETQYF. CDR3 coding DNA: TGTGCCAGCAGCTTGCCCAGCGAAGAGACCCAGTACTTC. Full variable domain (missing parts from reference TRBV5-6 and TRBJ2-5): DAGVTQSPTHLIKTRGQQVTLRCSPKSGHDTVSWYQQALGQGPQFIFQYYEEEERQRGNFPDRFSGHQFPNYSSELNVNALLLGDSALYLCASSLPSEETQYFGPGTRLLVL.